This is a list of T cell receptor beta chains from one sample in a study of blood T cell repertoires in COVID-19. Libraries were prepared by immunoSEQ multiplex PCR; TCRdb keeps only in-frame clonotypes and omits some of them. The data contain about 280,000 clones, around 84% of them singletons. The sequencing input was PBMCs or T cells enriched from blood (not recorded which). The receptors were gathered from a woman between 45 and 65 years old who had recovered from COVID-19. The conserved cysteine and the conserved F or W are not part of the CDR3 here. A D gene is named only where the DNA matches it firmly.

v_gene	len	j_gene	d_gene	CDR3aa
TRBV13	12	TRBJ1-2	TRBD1	ASSFGQVNYGYT
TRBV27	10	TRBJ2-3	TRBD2	ASSSRLARQY
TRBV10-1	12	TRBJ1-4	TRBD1	ASSSQGEREKLF
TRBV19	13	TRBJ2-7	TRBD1	ASSIAQGQVTEQY
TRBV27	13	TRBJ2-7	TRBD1	ASSVTGGFSYEQY
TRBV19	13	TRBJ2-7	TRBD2	ASSPGDSRRGEQY
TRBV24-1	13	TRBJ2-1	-	ATSKSAGLNNEQF
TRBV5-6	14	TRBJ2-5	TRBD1	ASSQPGQPKQETQY
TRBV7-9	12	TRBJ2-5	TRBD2	ASSPKLATETQY
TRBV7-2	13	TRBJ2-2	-	ASSPDPRGTGELF
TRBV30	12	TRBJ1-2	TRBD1	GLRDRALNYGYT
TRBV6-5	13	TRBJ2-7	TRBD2	ASSSGGLAGHEQY
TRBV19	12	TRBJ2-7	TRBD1	ASSIRGQSYEQY
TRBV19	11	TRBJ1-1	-	ASRPRGSTEAF
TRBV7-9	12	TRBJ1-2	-	ASSFGGSFYGYT
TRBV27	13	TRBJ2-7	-	ASSLSGEGVYEQY
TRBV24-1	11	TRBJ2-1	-	ATSDLPYGEQF
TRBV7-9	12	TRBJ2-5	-	ASSLGYITETQY
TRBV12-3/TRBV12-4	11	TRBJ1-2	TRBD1	ASSPNRGYGYT
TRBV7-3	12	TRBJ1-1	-	ASSLEGGVSEAF
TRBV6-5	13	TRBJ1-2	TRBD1	ASSPLGTGGNGYT
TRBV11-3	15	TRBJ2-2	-	ASSFENGSSYTGELF
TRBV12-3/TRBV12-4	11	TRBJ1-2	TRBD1	ASSEDRGYGYT
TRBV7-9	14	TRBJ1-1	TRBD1	ASSLGDRGRGTEAF
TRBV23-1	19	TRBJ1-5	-	ASSQPFFGDMIGQRNQPQH
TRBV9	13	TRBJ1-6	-	ASSLAVRPNSPLH
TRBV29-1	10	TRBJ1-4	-	SVGSFNEKLF
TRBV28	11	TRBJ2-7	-	ASSVSPAYEQY
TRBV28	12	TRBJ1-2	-	ASRGGGRPDGYT
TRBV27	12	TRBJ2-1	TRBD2	ASTRGGFNNEQF
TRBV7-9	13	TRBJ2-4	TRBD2	ASSLSGGRSIIQY
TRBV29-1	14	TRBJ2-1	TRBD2	SVEDQIGGSYNEQF
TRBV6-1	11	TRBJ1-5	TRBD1	ASSDRDRETQH
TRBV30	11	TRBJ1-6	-	AWSVYRVKPLH
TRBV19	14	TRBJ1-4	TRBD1	ASSNPQGGLNEKLF
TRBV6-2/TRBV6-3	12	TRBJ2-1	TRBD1	ASGQTGIGNEQF
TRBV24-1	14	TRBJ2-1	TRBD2	ATSDTSGASYNEQF
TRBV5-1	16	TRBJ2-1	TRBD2	ASSLARTSGVIDDEQF
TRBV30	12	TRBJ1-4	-	ACPGKFAGEKLF
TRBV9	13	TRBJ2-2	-	ASSPSRGLAGELF
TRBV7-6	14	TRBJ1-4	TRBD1	ASSLGRTGAPAKLF
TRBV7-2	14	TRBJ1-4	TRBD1	ASSPLPGQGTEKLF
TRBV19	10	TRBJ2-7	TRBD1	ASSMDRYEQY
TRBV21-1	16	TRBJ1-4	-	ASSKPTPGTGEDEKLF
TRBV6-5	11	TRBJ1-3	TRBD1	ASRRDSGNTIY
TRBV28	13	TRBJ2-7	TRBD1	ASSPSSGQGYEQY
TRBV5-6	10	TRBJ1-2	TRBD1	ASSLLEGACT
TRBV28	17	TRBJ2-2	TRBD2	ASSSATTRTSGYTGELF
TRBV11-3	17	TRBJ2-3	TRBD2	ASSEWGLAGGAGTDTQY
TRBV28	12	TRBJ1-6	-	ASSQGQPGEPLH
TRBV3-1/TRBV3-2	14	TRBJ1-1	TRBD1	ASSQVRDRVNTEAF
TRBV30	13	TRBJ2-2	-	AWSVGGWDTGELF
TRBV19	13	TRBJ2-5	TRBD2	ASSTSGRSGETQY